This entry is about one T cell receptor (beta chain). This entry belongs to a study of metastatic and nonmetastatic thyroid tumors. Germline V gene lookup returns CDR1 SGHTA and CDR2 FQGNSA. V was shortened by 3 bases and J by 1 base, with 4 bases between the two germline ends. The CDR3 length is 13 residues. Each patient came to thyroid surgery without any prior treatment (of any kind). TCRdb recomputed clones from the PCR reads via MiXCR. The sample yields around 17,000 clones, roughly 21% seen once. Sequencing was performed on adjacent normal tissue. The chain has TRBV7-2 and TRBJ1-3; D not certain. The clonotype originates from a female donor with papillary thyroid cancer or a benign thyroid nodule (not recorded which). Some clones in this sample may be carry-over from other donors' samples. CDR3 DNA: TGTGCCAGCAGCTTGGGGTCTGGAAACACCATATATTTT. Its protein product is CASSLGSGNTIYF.